This is a list of T cell receptor beta chains from one sample in a study of shared clonotypes between healthy human individuals. Method: immunoSEQ multiplex PCR; TCRdb's copy keeps in-frame clones and lacks some. The repertoire holds about 1,800,000 clones, with approximately 94% as singletons. The sample taken for sequencing was naive CD8+ T cells sorted from blood. These receptor sequences come from a man aged 18 to 30 in good health. Each CDR3 is given without its conserved first and last residue.

j_call v_call cdr3_aa
TRBJ2-2 TRBV13 ASSSGNTGELF
TRBJ2-5 TRBV15 ATSRDLAGETQY
TRBJ2-3 TRBV27 ASTPVRVSGTDTQY
TRBJ2-3 TRBV27 ASSLSAGPSTDTQY
TRBJ2-2 TRBV6-5 ASSPDLWTGELF
TRBJ1-2 TRBV7-9 ASSLDATGRVKGYT
TRBJ2-7 TRBV5-6 ASSGAFRVYEQY
TRBJ2-2 TRBV5-4 ASSFVLAGGTGELF
TRBJ1-2 TRBV7-9 ASSLVGLDYGYT
TRBJ1-2 TRBV5-6 ASSADRAHYGYT
TRBJ1-1 TRBV7-2 ASSLVGAEAF
TRBJ2-3 TRBV13 ASSSPPAKPDTQY
TRBJ2-3 TRBV4-3 ASSPNRYADTQY